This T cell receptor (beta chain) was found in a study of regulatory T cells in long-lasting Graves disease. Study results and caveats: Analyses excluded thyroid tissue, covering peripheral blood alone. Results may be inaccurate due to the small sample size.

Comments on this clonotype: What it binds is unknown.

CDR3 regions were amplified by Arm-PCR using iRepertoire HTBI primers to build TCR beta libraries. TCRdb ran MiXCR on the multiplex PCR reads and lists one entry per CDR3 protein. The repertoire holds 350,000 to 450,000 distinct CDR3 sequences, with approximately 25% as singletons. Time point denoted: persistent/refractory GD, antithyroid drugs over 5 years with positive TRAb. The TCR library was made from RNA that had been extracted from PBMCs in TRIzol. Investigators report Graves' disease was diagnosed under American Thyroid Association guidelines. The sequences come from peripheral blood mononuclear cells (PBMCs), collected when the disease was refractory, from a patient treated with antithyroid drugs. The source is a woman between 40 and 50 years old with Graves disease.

The CDR3: CASRQATGELFF. CDR3 bases: TGCGCCAGCCGACAGGCCACCGGGGAGCTGTTTTTT. The V and J genes are TRBV5-1 and TRBJ2-2; D might be TRBD1 (6 bases). V lost 7 bases and J lost 4, with 8 bases in between. The germline CDR1 and CDR2 sequences are SGHRS and YFSETQ. This CDR3 is 12 amino acids long.